This is a list of T cell receptor beta chains from one sample in a study of cytomegalovirus exposure and HLA in healthy donors. Profiled with immunoSEQ multiplex PCR; TCRdb holds only in-frame clones, not every one. The table records over 150,000 clones, about 86% of them present only once. The source material was PBMCs. The receptor source for this set is a human donor in good health. Each CDR3 is given with its conserved first and last residue. The order of the fields is D gene, V gene, J gene, clone size, CDR3 DNA, CDR3 protein. A D gene is named only where the DNA matches it firmly. Clone size, where shown, is once, few, many, or a class for clones that have expanded.

>TRBD2|TRBV28|TRBJ2-5|-
TGTGCCAGCAGTTTCCAAGTCTGGCGGGAGAATCTCCAAGAGACCCAGTACTTC
CASSFQVWRENLQETQYF
>-|TRBV10-2|TRBJ2-3|-
TGCGCCAGCAGTGCCGCGGATACGCAGTATTTT
CASSAADTQYF
>-|TRBV5-6|TRBJ2-6|-
TGTGCCAGCAGCTTTTCCGGGTCTGGGGCCAACGTCCTGACTTTC
CASSFSGSGANVLTF
>TRBD2|TRBV6-5|TRBJ2-3|-
TGTGCCAGCAGTTGGGGGGGGGTGCAGTATTTT
CASSWGGVQYF
>-|TRBV7-9|TRBJ1-5|-
TGTGCCAGCAGCCCCTCAGGAGGGCAGGGCCAGCCCCAGCATTTT
CASSPSGGQGQPQHF
>-|TRBV7-3|TRBJ2-1|-
TGTGCCAGCAGTCAAAGGGGTGCGGACGACAATGAGCAGTTCTTC
CASSQRGADDNEQFF
>TRBD2|TRBV5-4|TRBJ2-1|-
TGTGCCAGCAGCTTGACCCTACTAGCGGGGGGCTCAGGGGTTGAGCAGTTCTTC
CASSLTLLAGGSGVEQFF
>-|TRBV4-1|TRBJ2-7|-
TGCGCCAGCAGGCGGGGACTGATGGGCGAGCAGTACTTC
CASRRGLMGEQYF
>TRBD1|TRBV10-3|TRBJ2-7|-
TGTGCCATCAGTGTCCGGGACAGGGTGGGTGAGCAGTACTTC
CAISVRDRVGEQYF
>-|TRBV11-2|TRBJ1-1|once
TGTGCCAGCAGCTACCGACCGGGCACACAGGGGAACACTGAAGCTTTCTTT
CASSYRPGTQGNTEAFF
>-|TRBV7-2|TRBJ2-2|-
TGTGCCAGCAGCTTAGGGGCCGCGAACACCGGGGAGCTGTTTTTT
CASSLGAANTGELFF
>TRBD1|TRBV29-1|TRBJ1-2|-
TGCAGCGTTGCGATCGGGGGACAGAACTATGGCTACACCTTC
CSVAIGGQNYGYTF
>-|TRBV6-1|TRBJ2-7|once
TGTGCCAGCAGTGAATGGTCGCAGTCCCGACACTACGAGCAGTACTTC
CASSEWSQSRHYEQYF
>-|TRBV29-1|TRBJ2-7|-
TGCAGCGTTGAAGATCGAGCCTACGAGCAGTACTTC
CSVEDRAYEQYF
>TRBD1|TRBV10-3|TRBJ1-1|once
TGTGCCATTGGGACAGGGGGCCACACTGAAGCTTTCTTT
CAIGTGGHTEAFF
>TRBD2|TRBV30|TRBJ2-1|-
TGTGCCTGGGGTCTAGCGGCTTCCTACAATGAGCAGTTCTTC
CAWGLAASYNEQFF
>-|TRBV27|TRBJ2-5|-
TGTGCCAGCAGTTTACCCCAGGGGGAGACCCAGTACTTC
CASSLPQGETQYF
>TRBD2|TRBV18|TRBJ2-1|-
TGTGCCAGCTCACCACCGGCGGCCGGGGGGGCCTCCAATGAGCAGTTCTTC
CASSPPAAGGASNEQFF
>-|TRBV10-3|TRBJ1-2|-
TGTGCCACCCGGGACTCGGCGGCTGGCTACACCTTC
CATRDSAAGYTF
>TRBD1|TRBV5-1|TRBJ2-5|-
TGCGCCAGCAGCTTAGGGACAGCTCAAGAGACCCAGTACTTC
CASSLGTAQETQYF
>TRBD1|TRBV6-6|TRBJ1-2|-
TGTGCCAGCAACCAGGGACAGGTTGGTCGTGGCTACACCTTC
CASNQGQVGRGYTF
>TRBD1|TRBV5-1|TRBJ1-1|once
TGCGCCAGCAGCTCGACAGGGGGCAGGTCTGTCGATGTGAACACTGAAGCTTTCTTT
CASSSTGGRSVDVNTEAFF
>-|TRBV30|TRBJ1-2|-
TGTGCCTGCAGGACACCCAGTTTTGGCTACACCTTC
CACRTPSFGYTF
>-|TRBV6-1|TRBJ1-2|-
TGTGCCAGCAGTGAACACAGCGCTGAGGGCTATGGCTACACCTTC
CASSEHSAEGYGYTF
>-|TRBV18|TRBJ2-7|-
TGTGCCAGCTCCAACCAGGGCTACGAGCAGTACTTC
CASSNQGYEQYF
>-|TRBV18|TRBJ1-2|-
TGTGCCAGCTCACCGGGGCAGGTCTATGGCTACACCTTC
CASSPGQVYGYTF
>-|TRBV7-9|TRBJ2-2|-
TGTGCCAGCAGCGGATGGCGGGTGAACACCGGGGAGCTGTTTTTT
CASSGWRVNTGELFF
>-|TRBV18|TRBJ2-7|-
TGTGCCAGCTCACCACCGTATGACGAGCAGTACTTC
CASSPPYDEQYF
>TRBD2|TRBV6-1|TRBJ2-1|once
TGTGCCAGCAGTGGGACTAGCGGGAGTCTCTACAATGAGCAGTTCTTC
CASSGTSGSLYNEQFF
>TRBD1|TRBV25-1|TRBJ2-7|-
TGTGCCAGCAGTGCGATGGGACAGGGTAGCTACGAGCAGTACTTC
CASSAMGQGSYEQYF
>-|TRBV5-1|TRBJ2-5|-
TGCGCCAGCAGCTGGAGGACGCCCCAAGAGACCCAGTACTTC
CASSWRTPQETQYF